Listed below are T cell receptor beta chains from one sample, sequenced in a study of blood T cell repertoires in COVID-19. Using immunoSEQ multiplex PCR, the repertoire was profiled, and TCRdb retains in-frame clones only, with some absent. The sample carries 250,000 to 400,000 clones, roughly 89% recorded once. Input material: PBMCs or T cells enriched from blood (not recorded which). The receptor set was obtained from a man between 60 and 75 years old who had recovered from COVID-19. The CDR3 runs from the conserved cysteine through the conserved F or W. The order of the fields is V gene, J gene, clone size, D gene, CDR3 length, CDR3 DNA, CDR3 protein. The D gene is left open where the match is weak. Part of the rows lack a size; the others show once, few, many or a class for expanded clones.

V gene: TRBV30; J gene: TRBJ2-2; clone size: .; D gene: .; CDR3 length: 13; CDR3 DNA: TGTGCCTGGAGTGCTCGGGGTCCCGGGGAGCTGTTTTTT; CDR3 protein: CAWSARGPGELFF
V gene: TRBV19; J gene: TRBJ2-7; clone size: .; D gene: .; CDR3 length: 14; CDR3 DNA: TGTGCCAGTAGTTTTGGGGGGACCAGCTACGAGCAGTACTTC; CDR3 protein: CASSFGGTSYEQYF
V gene: TRBV18; J gene: TRBJ1-5; clone size: .; D gene: .; CDR3 length: 15; CDR3 DNA: TGTGCCAGCTCACCACCCAGGTCCCTCAATCAGCCCCAGCATTTT; CDR3 protein: CASSPPRSLNQPQHF
V gene: TRBV7-2; J gene: TRBJ1-2; clone size: .; D gene: .; CDR3 length: 16; CDR3 DNA: TGTGCCAGCAGCTTAGCGTCGGGACACAGTGTTTATGGCTACACCTTC; CDR3 protein: CASSLASGHSVYGYTF
V gene: TRBV28; J gene: TRBJ2-5; clone size: .; D gene: TRBD2; CDR3 length: 14; CDR3 DNA: TGTGCCAGCAGCAGAGCGGGAGTCGAGGAGACCCAGTACTTC; CDR3 protein: CASSRAGVEETQYF
V gene: TRBV29-1; J gene: TRBJ2-2; clone size: .; D gene: TRBD2; CDR3 length: 16; CDR3 DNA: TGCAGCGTCCGAGGGACTAGCGGGTCTGACACCGGGGAGCTGTTTTTT; CDR3 protein: CSVRGTSGSDTGELFF
V gene: TRBV28; J gene: TRBJ1-3; clone size: .; D gene: TRBD1; CDR3 length: 15; CDR3 DNA: TGTGCCAGCAGGGATGGGACAGACTCTGGAAACACCATATATTTT; CDR3 protein: CASRDGTDSGNTIYF
V gene: TRBV9; J gene: TRBJ2-1; clone size: few; D gene: .; CDR3 length: 15; CDR3 DNA: TGTGCCAGCAGCACGAGCGGCAGCTCCTACAATGAGCAGTTCTTC; CDR3 protein: CASSTSGSSYNEQFF
V gene: TRBV7-3; J gene: TRBJ2-1; clone size: .; D gene: TRBD2; CDR3 length: 15; CDR3 DNA: TGTGCCAGCAGCTTGGGGACTAGCCGTACCAATGAGCAGTTCTTC; CDR3 protein: CASSLGTSRTNEQFF
V gene: TRBV24-1; J gene: TRBJ2-1; clone size: .; D gene: .; CDR3 length: 13; CDR3 DNA: TGTGCCACCAGTGGGGCGGGGTACAATGAGCAGTTCTTC; CDR3 protein: CATSGAGYNEQFF
V gene: TRBV5-1; J gene: TRBJ1-6; clone size: .; D gene: TRBD1; CDR3 length: 15; CDR3 DNA: TGCGCCAGCAGCTTGTCGGGACAGGGAGGCTCACCCCTCCACTTT; CDR3 protein: CASSLSGQGGSPLHF
V gene: TRBV14; J gene: TRBJ1-2; clone size: .; D gene: .; CDR3 length: 13; CDR3 DNA: TGTGCCAGCAGCCAAGTTGGGGGAGGCGGCTACACCTTC; CDR3 protein: CASSQVGGGGYTF
V gene: TRBV25-1; J gene: TRBJ1-4; clone size: .; D gene: .; CDR3 length: 13; CDR3 DNA: TGTGCCAGCACCCCGGCGGGTGGGGAAAAACTGTTTTTT; CDR3 protein: CASTPAGGEKLFF
V gene: TRBV21-1; J gene: TRBJ2-1; clone size: .; D gene: .; CDR3 length: 18; CDR3 DNA: TGTGCCAGCAGCAAGAGGGGGCCGACAGGGCGAAGGTACAATGAGCAGTTCTTC; CDR3 protein: CASSKRGPTGRRYNEQFF
V gene: TRBV19; J gene: TRBJ2-1; clone size: .; D gene: TRBD2; CDR3 length: 18; CDR3 DNA: TGTGCCAGTAAGGGGACTAGCGGGAGTCGGCGGTCCTACAATGAGCAGTTCTTC; CDR3 protein: CASKGTSGSRRSYNEQFF
V gene: TRBV18; J gene: TRBJ2-3; clone size: .; D gene: .; CDR3 length: 16; CDR3 DNA: TGTGCCAGCTCGATCCAGCAGGGGCTACGATCGGATACGCAGTATTTT; CDR3 protein: CASSIQQGLRSDTQYF
V gene: TRBV5-1; J gene: TRBJ2-1; clone size: .; D gene: .; CDR3 length: 17; CDR3 DNA: TGCGCCAGCAGCGAGCCCGGGATGACTGGTTTTTACAATGAGCAGTTCTTC; CDR3 protein: CASSEPGMTGFYNEQFF
V gene: TRBV6-1; J gene: TRBJ1-1; clone size: .; D gene: .; CDR3 length: 17; CDR3 DNA: TGTGCCAGCAGTGTCCGGACTCAAGGTAGAATGAACACTGAAGCTTTCTTT; CDR3 protein: CASSVRTQGRMNTEAFF
V gene: TRBV11-3; J gene: TRBJ2-7; clone size: few; D gene: TRBD2; CDR3 length: 15; CDR3 DNA: TGTGCCAGCAGCTTAGGGGGCGGGAGCTCCTACGAGCAGTACTTC; CDR3 protein: CASSLGGGSSYEQYF
V gene: TRBV7-3; J gene: TRBJ2-3; clone size: .; D gene: TRBD2; CDR3 length: 17; CDR3 DNA: TGTGCCAGCAGCTCAGGACTAGCGGGAGGTGTCACAGATACGCAGTATTTT; CDR3 protein: CASSSGLAGGVTDTQYF
V gene: TRBV18; J gene: TRBJ1-2; clone size: few; D gene: TRBD1; CDR3 length: 14; CDR3 DNA: TGTGCCAGCTCCACGACAGGGGGCCCTTATGGCTACACCTTC; CDR3 protein: CASSTTGGPYGYTF
V gene: TRBV28; J gene: TRBJ2-1; clone size: .; D gene: TRBD2; CDR3 length: 15; CDR3 DNA: TGTGCCAACCGTGCAGCGGGAGACTCCTACAATGAGCAGTTCTTC; CDR3 protein: CANRAAGDSYNEQFF
V gene: TRBV7-8; J gene: TRBJ2-1; clone size: .; D gene: TRBD2; CDR3 length: 16; CDR3 DNA: TGTGCCAGCAGCTTAGTAGGGCTAGCGGGAAGCAATGAGCAGTTCTTC; CDR3 protein: CASSLVGLAGSNEQFF
V gene: TRBV7-9; J gene: TRBJ2-1; clone size: .; D gene: TRBD2; CDR3 length: 16; CDR3 DNA: TGTGCCAGCAGCCCGCGTAGCGGGAACCTTTACAATGAGCAGTTCTTC; CDR3 protein: CASSPRSGNLYNEQFF
V gene: TRBV27; J gene: TRBJ2-6; clone size: .; D gene: TRBD1; CDR3 length: 17; CDR3 DNA: TGTGCCAGCAGCATAGCTCGGGACAGCGGAGGGGCCAACGTCCTGACTTTC; CDR3 protein: CASSIARDSGGANVLTF
V gene: TRBV9; J gene: TRBJ1-2; clone size: .; D gene: TRBD1; CDR3 length: 16; CDR3 DNA: TGTGCCAGCAGCCCCGAGGGTAGGGGGCCTAACTATGGCTACACCTTC; CDR3 protein: CASSPEGRGPNYGYTF
V gene: TRBV5-8; J gene: TRBJ2-1; clone size: .; D gene: .; CDR3 length: 16; CDR3 DNA: TGTGCCAGCAGCTCCGACAGGAGGAGCTCCTACAATGAGCAGTTCTTC; CDR3 protein: CASSSDRRSSYNEQFF
V gene: TRBV7-8; J gene: TRBJ2-7; clone size: .; D gene: TRBD1; CDR3 length: 15; CDR3 DNA: TGTGCCAGCAGCGTACTTGGGGACAGGGTCCACGAGCAGTACTTC; CDR3 protein: CASSVLGDRVHEQYF
V gene: TRBV7-2; J gene: TRBJ1-1; clone size: once; D gene: TRBD1; CDR3 length: 16; CDR3 DNA: TGTGCCAGCAGCTTAGCACAAGGACAGGGGGCTTCTGAAGCTTTCTTT; CDR3 protein: CASSLAQGQGASEAFF
V gene: TRBV5-1; J gene: TRBJ2-3; clone size: .; D gene: TRBD2; CDR3 length: 16; CDR3 DNA: TGCGCCAGCAGCTCGATGGGACTAGCGGGGGTAGATACGCAGTATTTT; CDR3 protein: CASSSMGLAGVDTQYF
V gene: TRBV24-1; J gene: TRBJ2-2; clone size: .; D gene: TRBD2; CDR3 length: 16; CDR3 DNA: TGTGCCACCAGTGATAACACGGGAGGAAACACCGGGGAGCTGTTTTTT; CDR3 protein: CATSDNTGGNTGELFF
V gene: TRBV6-2/TRBV6-3; J gene: TRBJ2-2; clone size: few; D gene: .; CDR3 length: 17; CDR3 DNA: TGTGCCAGCAGCTCCCGCGTCTGGGCATCTAACACCGGGGAGCTGTTTTTT; CDR3 protein: CASSSRVWASNTGELFF
V gene: TRBV7-9; J gene: TRBJ1-5; clone size: .; D gene: TRBD1; CDR3 length: 16; CDR3 DNA: TGTGCCAGCAGCATCGGGACAGCTGCCTTCAATCAGCCCCAGCATTTT; CDR3 protein: CASSIGTAAFNQPQHF
V gene: TRBV11-2; J gene: TRBJ1-2; clone size: once; D gene: .; CDR3 length: 12; CDR3 DNA: TGTGCCAGCAGCCTAGGGCGGGGAGGCTACACCTTC; CDR3 protein: CASSLGRGGYTF
V gene: TRBV5-4; J gene: TRBJ2-1; clone size: once; D gene: .; CDR3 length: 16; CDR3 DNA: TGTGCCAGCAGCTTGGTGGGGGGAGGTCCTTACAATGAGCAGTTCTTC; CDR3 protein: CASSLVGGGPYNEQFF
V gene: TRBV3-1/TRBV3-2; J gene: TRBJ2-5; clone size: .; D gene: .; CDR3 length: 14; CDR3 DNA: TGTGCCAGCAGCCGCTCGGACAAAGCAGAGACCCAGTACTTC; CDR3 protein: CASSRSDKAETQYF
V gene: TRBV7-2; J gene: TRBJ2-1; clone size: .; D gene: .; CDR3 length: 11; CDR3 DNA: TGTGCCAGCAGCTTAGTGAGTGAGCAGTTCTTC; CDR3 protein: CASSLVSEQFF
V gene: TRBV19; J gene: TRBJ2-3; clone size: .; D gene: .; CDR3 length: 15; CDR3 DNA: TGTGCCAGTAGTATTGGTCAGGGTCTCACAGATACGCAGTATTTT; CDR3 protein: CASSIGQGLTDTQYF